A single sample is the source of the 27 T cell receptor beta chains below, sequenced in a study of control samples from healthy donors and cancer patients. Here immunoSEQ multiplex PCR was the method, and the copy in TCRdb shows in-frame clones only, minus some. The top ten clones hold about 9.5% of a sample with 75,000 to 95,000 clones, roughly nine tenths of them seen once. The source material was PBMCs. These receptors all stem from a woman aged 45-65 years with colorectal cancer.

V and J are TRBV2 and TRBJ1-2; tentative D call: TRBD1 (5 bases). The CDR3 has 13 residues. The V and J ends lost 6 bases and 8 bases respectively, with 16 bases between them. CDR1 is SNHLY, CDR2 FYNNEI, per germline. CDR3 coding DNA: TGTGCCAGCAGCAGGCCCCCTAGGGGCGGCTACACCTTC. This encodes CASSRPPRGGYTF.

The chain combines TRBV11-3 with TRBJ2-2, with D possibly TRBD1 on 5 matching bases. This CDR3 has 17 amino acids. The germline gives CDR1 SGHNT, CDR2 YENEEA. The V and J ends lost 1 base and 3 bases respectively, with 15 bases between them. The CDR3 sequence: CASSLGLQVGDTGELFF. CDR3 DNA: TGTGCCAGCAGCTTAGGGTTACAGGTCGGAGACACCGGGGAGCTGTTTTTT.

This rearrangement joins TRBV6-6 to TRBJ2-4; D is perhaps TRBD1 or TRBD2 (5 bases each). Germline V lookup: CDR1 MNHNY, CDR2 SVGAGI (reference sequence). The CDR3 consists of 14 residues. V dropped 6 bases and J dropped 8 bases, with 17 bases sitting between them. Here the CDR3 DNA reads TGTGCCAGCAGCCCCGGGACGTGGTCGGACATTCAGTACTTC. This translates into CASSPGTWSDIQYF.

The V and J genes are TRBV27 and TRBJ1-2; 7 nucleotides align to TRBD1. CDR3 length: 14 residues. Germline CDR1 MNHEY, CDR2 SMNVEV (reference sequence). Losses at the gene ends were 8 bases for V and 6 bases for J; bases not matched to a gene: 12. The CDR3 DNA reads TGTGCCAGCTCCCCTACTGACAGGGACAATGGCTACACCTTC. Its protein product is CASSPTDRDNGYTF.

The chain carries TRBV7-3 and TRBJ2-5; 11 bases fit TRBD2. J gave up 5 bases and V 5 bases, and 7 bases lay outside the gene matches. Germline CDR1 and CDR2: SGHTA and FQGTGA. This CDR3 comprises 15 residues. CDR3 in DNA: TGTGCCAGCAGCAGTAGCGGGGGGGCTCGGGAGACCCAGTACTTC. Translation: CASSSSGGARETQYF.

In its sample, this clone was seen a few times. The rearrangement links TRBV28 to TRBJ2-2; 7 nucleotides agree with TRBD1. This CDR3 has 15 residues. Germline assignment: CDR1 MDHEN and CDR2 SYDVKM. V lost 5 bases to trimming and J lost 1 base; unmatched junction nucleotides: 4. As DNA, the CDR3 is TGTGCCAGCAGTACCGGGACAGAGAACACCGGGGAGCTGTTTTTT. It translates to CASSTGTENTGELFF. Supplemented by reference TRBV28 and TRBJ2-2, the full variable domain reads DVKVTQSSRYLVKRTGEKVFLECVQDMDHENMFWYRQDPGLGLRLIYFSYDVKMKEKGDIPEGYSVSREKKERFSLILESASTNQTSMYLCASSTGTENTGELFFGEGSRLTVL.

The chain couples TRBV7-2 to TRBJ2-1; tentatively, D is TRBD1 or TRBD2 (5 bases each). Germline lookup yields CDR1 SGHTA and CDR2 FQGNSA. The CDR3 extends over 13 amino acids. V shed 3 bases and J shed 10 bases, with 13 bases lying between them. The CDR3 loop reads CASSFPNRDEQFF. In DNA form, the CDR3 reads TGTGCCAGCAGCTTCCCGAACCGGGACGAGCAGTTCTTC.

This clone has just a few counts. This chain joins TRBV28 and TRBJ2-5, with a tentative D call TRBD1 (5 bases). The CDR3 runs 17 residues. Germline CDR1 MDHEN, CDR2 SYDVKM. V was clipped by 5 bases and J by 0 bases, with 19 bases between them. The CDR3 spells CASSDIRTQSYQETQYF. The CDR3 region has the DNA TGTGCCAGCAGTGATATAAGGACACAATCGTACCAAGAGACCCAGTACTTC.

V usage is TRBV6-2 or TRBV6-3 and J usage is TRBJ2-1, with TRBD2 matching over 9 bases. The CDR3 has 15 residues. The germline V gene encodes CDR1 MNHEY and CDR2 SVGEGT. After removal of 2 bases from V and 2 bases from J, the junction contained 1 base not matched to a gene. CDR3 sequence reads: CASSYGGGAYNEQFF. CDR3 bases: TGTGCCAGCAGTTACGGCGGGGGGGCCTACAATGAGCAGTTCTTC.

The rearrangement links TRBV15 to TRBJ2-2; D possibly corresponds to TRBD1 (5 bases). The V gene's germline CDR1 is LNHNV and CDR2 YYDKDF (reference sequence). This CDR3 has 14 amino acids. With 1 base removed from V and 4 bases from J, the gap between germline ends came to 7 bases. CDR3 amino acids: CATSRAGITGELFF. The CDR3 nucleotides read TGTGCCACCAGCAGAGCAGGGATCACCGGGGAGCTGTTTTTT.

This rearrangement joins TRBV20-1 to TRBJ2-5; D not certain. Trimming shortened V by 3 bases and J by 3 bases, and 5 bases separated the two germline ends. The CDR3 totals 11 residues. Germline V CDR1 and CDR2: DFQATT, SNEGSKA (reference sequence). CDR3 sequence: CSARSKETQYF. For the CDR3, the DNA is TGCAGTGCTAGGTCGAAAGAGACCCAGTACTTC.

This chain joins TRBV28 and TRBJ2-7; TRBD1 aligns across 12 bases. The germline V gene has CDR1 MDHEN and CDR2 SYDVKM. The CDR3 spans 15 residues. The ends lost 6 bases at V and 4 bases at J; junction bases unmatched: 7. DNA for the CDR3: TGTGCCAGCAGGGGACAGGGGGCAGGTTCGTACGAGCAGTACGTC. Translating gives CASRGQGAGSYEQYV.

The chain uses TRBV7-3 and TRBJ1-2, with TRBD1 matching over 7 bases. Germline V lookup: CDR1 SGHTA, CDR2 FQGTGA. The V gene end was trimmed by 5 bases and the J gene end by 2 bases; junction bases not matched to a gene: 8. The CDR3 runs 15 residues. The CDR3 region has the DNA TGTGCCAGCAGCCACCGGGACAGAACCAACTATGGCTACACCTTC. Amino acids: CASSHRDRTNYGYTF.

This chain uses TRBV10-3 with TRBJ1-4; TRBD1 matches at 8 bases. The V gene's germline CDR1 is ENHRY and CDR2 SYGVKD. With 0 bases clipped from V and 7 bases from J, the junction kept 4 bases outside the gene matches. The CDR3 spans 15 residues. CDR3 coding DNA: TGTGCCATCAGTGAGTCCAGGGGGCTAGGTGAAAAACTGTTTTTT. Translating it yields CAISESRGLGEKLFF.

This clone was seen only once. The CDR3 reads CASSQDLSGNEQFF. The CDR3 nucleotides are TGCGCCAGCAGCCAAGATCTGAGCGGCAATGAGCAGTTCTTC. This chain joins TRBV4-3 and TRBJ2-1; a possible D gene is TRBD2 (5 bases). This CDR3 spans 14 amino acids. In germline, CDR1 is LGHNA, CDR2 YSLEER. Trimming took off 0 bases at V and 6 bases at J, with 9 bases between the two ends.

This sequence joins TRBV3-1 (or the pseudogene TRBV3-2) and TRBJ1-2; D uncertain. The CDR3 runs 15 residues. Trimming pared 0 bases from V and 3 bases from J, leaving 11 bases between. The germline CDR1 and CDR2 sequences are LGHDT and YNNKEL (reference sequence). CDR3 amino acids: CASSQDTASYYGYTF. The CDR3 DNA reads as TGTGCCAGCAGCCAAGATACAGCCTCTTACTATGGCTACACCTTC.

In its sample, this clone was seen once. CDR3 protein: CASSGGDRETQYF. The CDR3, as DNA: TGTGCCAGTAGTGGCGGGGATCGGGAGACCCAGTACTTC. The chain uses TRBV19 and TRBJ2-5; D is perhaps TRBD2 (6 bases). The germline gives CDR1 LNHDA, CDR2 SQIVND (reference sequence). V lost 5 bases to trimming and J lost 5 bases, with 12 bases between them. The length of the CDR3 is 13 residues.

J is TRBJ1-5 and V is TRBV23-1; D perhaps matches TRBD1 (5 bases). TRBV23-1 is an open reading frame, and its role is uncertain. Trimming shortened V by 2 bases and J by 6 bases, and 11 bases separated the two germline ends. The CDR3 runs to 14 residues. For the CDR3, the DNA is TGCGCCAGCAGTCAAAGGGGTGCTTCTCAGCCCCAGCATTTT. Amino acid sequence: CASSQRGASQPQHF.

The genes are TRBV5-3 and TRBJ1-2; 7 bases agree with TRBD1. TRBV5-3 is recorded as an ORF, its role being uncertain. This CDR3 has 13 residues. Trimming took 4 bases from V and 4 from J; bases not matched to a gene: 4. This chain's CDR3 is CARSRDRAYGYTF. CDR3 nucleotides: TGTGCCAGAAGCCGAGACAGGGCCTATGGCTACACCTTC.

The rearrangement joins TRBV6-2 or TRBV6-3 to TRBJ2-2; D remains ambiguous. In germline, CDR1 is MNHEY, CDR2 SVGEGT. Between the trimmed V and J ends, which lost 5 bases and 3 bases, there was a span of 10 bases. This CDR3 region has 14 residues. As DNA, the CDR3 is TGTGCCAGCAGTGACGGGTTTTACACCGGGGAGCTGTTTTTT. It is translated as CASSDGFYTGELFF.

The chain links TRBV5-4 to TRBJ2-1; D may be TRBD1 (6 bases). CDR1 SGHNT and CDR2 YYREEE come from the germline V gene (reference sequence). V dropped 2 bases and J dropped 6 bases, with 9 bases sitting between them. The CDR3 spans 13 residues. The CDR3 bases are TGTGCCAGCAGCTTAGGGGGAATCAATGAGCAGTTCTTC. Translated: CASSLGGINEQFF.

This chain's CDR3 is CASSVPPTNTEAFF. CDR3 nucleotides: TGTGCCAGCAGTGTCCCACCTACGAACACTGAAGCTTTCTTT. This chain joins TRBV25-1 and TRBJ1-1; no clear D gene. Trimming removed 4 bases from V and 1 base from J, with 10 bases in between. The CDR3 length is 14 residues. Germline loops: CDR1 MGHDK, CDR2 SYGVNS.

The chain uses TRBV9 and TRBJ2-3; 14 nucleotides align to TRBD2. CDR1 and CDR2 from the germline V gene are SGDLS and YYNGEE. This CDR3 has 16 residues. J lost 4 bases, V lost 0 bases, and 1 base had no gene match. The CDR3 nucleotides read TGTGCCAGCAGCGTAGGGACTAGCGGGGGGCCAGATACGCAGTATTTT. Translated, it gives CASSVGTSGGPDTQYF.

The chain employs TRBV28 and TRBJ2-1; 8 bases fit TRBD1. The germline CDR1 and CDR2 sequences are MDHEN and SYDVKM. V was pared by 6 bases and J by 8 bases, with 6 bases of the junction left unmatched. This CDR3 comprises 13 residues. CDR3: CASRVDRGYEQFF. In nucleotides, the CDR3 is TGTGCCAGCAGAGTCGACAGGGGATATGAGCAGTTCTTC.

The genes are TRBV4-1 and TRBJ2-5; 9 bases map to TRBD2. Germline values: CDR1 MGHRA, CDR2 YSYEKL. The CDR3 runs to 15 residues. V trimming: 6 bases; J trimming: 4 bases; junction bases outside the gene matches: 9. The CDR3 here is CASRPWVSGGETQYF. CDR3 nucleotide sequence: TGCGCCAGCAGGCCCTGGGTTAGCGGGGGAGAGACCCAGTACTTC.

DNA of the CDR3: TGTGCCAGCAGCTGGGGGGCTGGGCGAGAGACCCAGTACTTC. Translated: CASSWGAGRETQYF. The chain combines TRBV7-7 with TRBJ2-5; perhaps D is TRBD1 or TRBD2 (6 bases each). This CDR3 has 14 residues. The germline gives CDR1 SSHAT, CDR2 FNYEAQ (reference sequence). V was clipped by 4 bases and J by 4 bases, with 13 bases between them.

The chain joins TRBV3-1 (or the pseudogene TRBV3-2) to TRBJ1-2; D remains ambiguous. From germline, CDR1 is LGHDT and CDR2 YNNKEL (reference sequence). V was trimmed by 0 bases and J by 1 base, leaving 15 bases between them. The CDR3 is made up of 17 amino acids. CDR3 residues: CASSQDVPSPYNYGYTF. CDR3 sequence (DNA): TGTGCCAGCAGCCAAGATGTCCCCTCTCCCTATAACTATGGCTACACCTTC.